This TCR beta chain was documented in a study of human T cells and chemical hapten exposure. Study background: Affected patients, primarily female, had alopecia areata, totalis or universalis. Whole-study results and caveats: Patch test score showed a positive correlation with PT1 expanded TCR counts.

What the library attached to individual cDNA molecules were unique molecular identifiers. TCRdb re-called the RACE reads with MiXCR, one entry per CDR3 protein. Of some 70,000 distinct CDR3 sequences listed, approximately 10% are singletons. V lost 2 bases to trimming and J lost 6 bases, with 8 bases between them. CDR1 and CDR2 (germline): SGHTA, FQGNSA. The CDR3 covers 13 residues. Time point noted: patch test 2, 6 weeks after DPC sensitization. Treatment denoted: therapeutic diphenylcyclopropenone sensitization with weekly scalp DPC. Alopecia patients deemed DPC-suitable, aged 18 to 70, excluding pregnancy. Concerning this clonotype: Its antigen is unidentified.

Sequenced here: whole blood, sampled in connection with sensitization to the hapten diphenylcyclopropenone (DPC). This clonotype was sampled from a woman aged 45 to 65 with alopecia areata. Some clones in this sample may be carry-over from other donors' samples. The J gene is TRBJ2-1, the V gene TRBV7-2; no definite D call. The CDR3 nucleotides read TGTGCCAGCAGCTTAAGGTTAGGCAATGAGCAGTTCTTC. It is translated as CASSLRLGNEQFF.